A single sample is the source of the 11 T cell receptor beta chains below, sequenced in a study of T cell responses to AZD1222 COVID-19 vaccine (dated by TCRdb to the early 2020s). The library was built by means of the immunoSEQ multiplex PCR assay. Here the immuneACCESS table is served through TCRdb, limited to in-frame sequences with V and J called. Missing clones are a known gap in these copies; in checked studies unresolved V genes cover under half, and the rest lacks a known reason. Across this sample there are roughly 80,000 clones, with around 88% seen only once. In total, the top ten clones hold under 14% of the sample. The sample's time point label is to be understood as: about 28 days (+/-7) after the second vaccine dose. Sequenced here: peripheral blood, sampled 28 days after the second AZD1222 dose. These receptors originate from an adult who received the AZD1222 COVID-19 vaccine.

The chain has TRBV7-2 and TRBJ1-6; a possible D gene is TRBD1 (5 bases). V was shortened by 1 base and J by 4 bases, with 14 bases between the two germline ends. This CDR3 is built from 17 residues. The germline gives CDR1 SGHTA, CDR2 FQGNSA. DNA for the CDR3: TGTGCCAGCAGCTTAGGCGCCGGGGCGGGATATAATTCACCCCTCCACTTT. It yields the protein CASSLGAGAGYNSPLHF.

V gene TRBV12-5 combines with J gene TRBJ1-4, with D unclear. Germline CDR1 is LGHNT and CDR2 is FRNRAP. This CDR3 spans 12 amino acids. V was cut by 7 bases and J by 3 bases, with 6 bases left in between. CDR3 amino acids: CASARANEKLFF. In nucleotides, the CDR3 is TGTGCTAGTGCCCGTGCTAATGAAAAACTGTTTTTT.

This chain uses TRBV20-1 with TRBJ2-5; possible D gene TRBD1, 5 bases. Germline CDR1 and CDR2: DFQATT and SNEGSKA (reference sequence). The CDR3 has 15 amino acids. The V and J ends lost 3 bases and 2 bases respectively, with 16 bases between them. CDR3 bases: TGCAGTGCTAGTCCAGGGCCCCCACGACAAGAGACCCAGTACTTC. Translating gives CSASPGPPRQETQYF.

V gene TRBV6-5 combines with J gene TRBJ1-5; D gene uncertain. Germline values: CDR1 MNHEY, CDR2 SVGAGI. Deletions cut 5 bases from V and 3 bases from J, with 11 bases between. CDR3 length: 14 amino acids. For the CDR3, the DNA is TGTGCCAGCAGTACTACCAGCCCCAATCAGCCCCAGCATTTT. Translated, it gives CASSTTSPNQPQHF.

CDR3 in DNA: TGTGCCAGCAGCTCAAACAGGGACTACTCCTACAATGAGCAGTTCTTC. It translates to CASSSNRDYSYNEQFF. This chain uses TRBV7-6 with TRBJ2-1, with a weak D call TRBD2 (7 bases). Germline V gene sequence: CDR1 SGHVS, CDR2 FNYEAQ. The V gene lost 4 bases and the J gene lost 0 bases, with 13 bases spanning the gap. CDR3 size: 16 residues.

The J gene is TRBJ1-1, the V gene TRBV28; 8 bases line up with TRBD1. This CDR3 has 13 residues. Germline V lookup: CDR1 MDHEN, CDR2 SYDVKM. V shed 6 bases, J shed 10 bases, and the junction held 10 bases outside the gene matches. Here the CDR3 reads CASRLNRGSGAFF. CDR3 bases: TGTGCCAGCAGATTAAACAGGGGGAGTGGAGCTTTCTTT. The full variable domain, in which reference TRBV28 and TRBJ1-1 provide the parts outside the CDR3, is DVKVTQSSRYLVKRTGEKVFLECVQDMDHENMFWYRQDPGLGLRLIYFSYDVKMKEKGDIPEGYSVSREKKERFSLILESASTNQTSMYLCASRLNRGSGAFFGQGTRLTVV.

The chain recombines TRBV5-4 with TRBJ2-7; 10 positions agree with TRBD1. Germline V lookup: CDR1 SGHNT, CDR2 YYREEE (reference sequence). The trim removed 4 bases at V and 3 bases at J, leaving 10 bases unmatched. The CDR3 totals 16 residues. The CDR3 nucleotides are TGTGCCAGCAGCCTCACCGGGGACAGGGGCGGCTACGAGCAGTACTTC. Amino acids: CASSLTGDRGGYEQYF.

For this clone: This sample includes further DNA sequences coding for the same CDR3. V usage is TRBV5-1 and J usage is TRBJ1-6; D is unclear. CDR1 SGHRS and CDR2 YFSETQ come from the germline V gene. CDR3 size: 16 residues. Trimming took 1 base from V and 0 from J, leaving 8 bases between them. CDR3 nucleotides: TGCGCCAGCAGCTTGTTGGGGAGCTCCTATAATTCACCCCTCCACTTT. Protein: CASSLLGSSYNSPLHF. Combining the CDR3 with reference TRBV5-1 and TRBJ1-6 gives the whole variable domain KAGVTQTPRYLIKTRGQQVTLSCSPISGHRSVSWYQQTPGQGLQFLFEYFSETQRNKGNFPGRFSGRQFSNSRSEMNVSTLELGDSALYLCASSLLGSSYNSPLHFGNGTRLTVT.

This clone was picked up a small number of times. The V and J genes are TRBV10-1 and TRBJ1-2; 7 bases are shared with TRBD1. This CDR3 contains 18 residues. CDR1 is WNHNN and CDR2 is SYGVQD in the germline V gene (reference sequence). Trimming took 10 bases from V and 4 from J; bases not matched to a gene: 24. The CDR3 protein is CANGVGARGKGAFYGYTF. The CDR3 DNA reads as TGCGCCAACGGAGTTGGGGCCAGGGGGAAAGGAGCATTCTATGGCTACACCTTC.

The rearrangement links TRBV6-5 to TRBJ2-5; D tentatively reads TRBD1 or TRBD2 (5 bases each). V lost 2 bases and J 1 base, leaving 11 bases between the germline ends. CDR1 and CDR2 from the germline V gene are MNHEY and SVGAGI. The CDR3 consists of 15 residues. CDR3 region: CASSYEGSGQETQYF. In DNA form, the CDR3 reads TGTGCCAGCAGTTACGAGGGGTCGGGCCAAGAGACCCAGTACTTC.

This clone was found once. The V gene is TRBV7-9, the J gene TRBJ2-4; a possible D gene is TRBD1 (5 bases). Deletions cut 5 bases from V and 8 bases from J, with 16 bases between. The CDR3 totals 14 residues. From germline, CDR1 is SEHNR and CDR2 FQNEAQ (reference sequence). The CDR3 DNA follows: TGTGCCAGCAGCAAGGGGTACAGTTCCTACATTCAGTACTTC. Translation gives CASSKGYSSYIQYF.